These 28 T cell receptor beta chains originate from one sample sequenced in a study of identical twins. One entry per CDR3 protein results from TCRdb running MiXCR on the 5' RACE reads. Counted here are roughly 1.6 million distinct CDR3 sequences, under 35% occurring once; the ten biggest clones make up around 0.25%. Source material: cord blood. Receptors originate from a newborn girl in good health.

The chain uses TRBV20-1 and TRBJ1-1, with D perhaps TRBD1 (5 bases). Per the germline V gene, CDR1 is DFQATT and CDR2 is SNEGSKA (reference sequence). Trimming shortened V by 4 bases and J by 11 bases, and 14 bases separated the two germline ends. There are 11 residues in the CDR3. The CDR3, as DNA: TGCAGTGCTATGGGGCTCCTTGGGGCTTTCTTT. It is translated as CSAMGLLGAFF.

The chain is built from TRBV9 and TRBJ2-6; D ambiguous. With 0 bases removed from V and 0 bases from J, the gap between germline ends came to 16 bases. There are 19 residues in the CDR3. Germline CDR1 is SGDLS and CDR2 is YYNGEE. CDR3 in DNA: TGTGCCAGCAGCGTAGCCCAGGCAGGTACCCACTCTGGGGCCAACGTCCTGACTTTC. As protein: CASSVAQAGTHSGANVLTF.

CDR3 sequence reads: CSPRTSGDNEQFF. For the CDR3, the DNA is TGCAGCCCAAGGACTAGCGGTGACAATGAGCAGTTCTTC. The V call is TRBV20-1, the J call TRBJ2-1; TRBD2 matches at 10 bases. This CDR3 is built from 13 residues. In germline, CDR1 is DFQATT, CDR2 SNEGSKA (reference sequence).

In this sample, this clonotype turned up a few times. V and J are TRBV7-9 and TRBJ1-2, with no clear D. V was trimmed by 6 bases and J by 1 base, leaving 12 bases between them. This CDR3 spans 14 amino acids. Germline-derived CDR1 and CDR2 are SEHNR and FQNEAQ (reference sequence). CDR3 nucleotides: TGTGCCAGCAGGAAATACGCCAATAACTATGGCTACACCTTC. Translated: CASRKYANNYGYTF.

This clonotype was seen many times. V and J are TRBV7-2 and TRBJ1-5; the D is unclear. V was cut by 5 bases and J by 3 bases, with 11 bases left in between. The V gene's germline CDR1 is SGHTA and CDR2 FQGNSA. CDR3 size: 14 residues. The CDR3 region is CASSTTVSNQPQHF. The CDR3 bases are TGTGCCAGCAGCACGACCGTTTCCAATCAGCCCCAGCATTTT.

The chain carries TRBV30 and TRBJ1-5; D perhaps matches TRBD1 (5 bases). The V gene's germline CDR1 is GTSNPN and CDR2 SVGIG (reference sequence). The CDR3 spans 13 residues. The V end was cut by 2 bases, the J end by 8 bases, with 13 bases between. In DNA form, the CDR3 reads TGTGCCTGGAGTCAAGCAGGGCGGGAGCCCCAGCATTTT. It codes for CAWSQAGREPQHF.

This chain joins TRBV19 and TRBJ1-5, with 9 bases aligning to TRBD1. Per the germline V gene, CDR1 is LNHDA and CDR2 is SQIVND (reference sequence). CDR3 length equals 16 residues. The V segment lost 4 bases and the J segment 3 bases; nucleotides outside the gene matches: 7. CDR3 DNA sequence: TGTGCCAGTAGTACCACGGGACAGGGAGTCAATCAGCCCCAGCATTTT. Its translation: CASSTTGQGVNQPQHF.

The V and J genes are TRBV5-1 and TRBJ2-3; D is unresolved. Trimming left V 0 bases short and J 6 bases short, with 11 bases between. The V gene's germline CDR1 is SGHRS and CDR2 YFSETQ. The CDR3 contains 14 residues. The DNA of the CDR3 is TGCGCCAGCAGCTTGGGACCCCTCATGGATACGCAGTATTTT. Protein product: CASSLGPLMDTQYF.

The chain uses TRBV6-2 or TRBV6-3 and TRBJ1-1, with D hard to call. V lost 7 bases, J lost 5 bases, and 20 bases lay in between. CDR3 size: 15 residues. The germline V gene has CDR1 MNHEY and CDR2 SVGEGT. The CDR3 spells CASTNGQRFGTEAFF. CDR3 nucleotide sequence: TGTGCCAGCACCAATGGGCAGCGTTTTGGAACTGAAGCTTTCTTT.

This chain links TRBV20-1 with TRBJ2-1; TRBD2 agrees at 10 bases. This CDR3 is 14 amino acids long. V was clipped by 6 bases and J by 13 bases; unmatched bases: 15. Germline V lookup: CDR1 DFQATT, CDR2 SNEGSKA (reference sequence). CDR3: CSAQLAGYGETQFF. The CDR3 DNA reads TGCAGTGCCCAACTAGCGGGATATGGAGAGACCCAGTTCTTC.

For the CDR3, the DNA is TGTGCCAGCAGTGAAGCCGTCGCAGGGGGTTCCTATGGCTACACCTTC. It yields the protein CASSEAVAGGSYGYTF. This sequence joins TRBV25-1 and TRBJ1-2; 7 nucleotides match TRBD1. CDR1 is MGHDK and CDR2 is SYGVNS in the germline V gene. The CDR3 runs 16 residues. Unmatched junction bases numbered 10, after V lost 2 bases and J lost 4 bases.

The V and J genes are TRBV5-1 and TRBJ1-2; unclear D gene. CDR3 size: 16 residues. Per germline, CDR1 SGHRS and CDR2 YFSETQ. The ends were cut back, 4 bases at V and 0 bases at J, with 16 bases in the middle. CDR3 coding DNA: TGCGCCAGCAGCAGCATAGGACGGGCGACTAACTATGGCTACACCTTC. Its translation: CASSSIGRATNYGYTF.

V usage is TRBV27 and J usage is TRBJ2-5; TRBD2 matches 14 bases. The length of the CDR3 is 15 residues. V shed 5 bases, J shed 6 bases, and the junction held 5 bases outside the gene matches. Germline values: CDR1 MNHEY, CDR2 SMNVEV (reference sequence). The CDR3 nucleotides are TGTGCCAGCAGTCCGGGACTAGCGGGAGTACAGACCCAGTACTTC. It encodes CASSPGLAGVQTQYF.

This clonotype was detected only a few times. The J gene is TRBJ2-2, the V gene TRBV4-1, with D perhaps matching TRBD2 (6 bases). Per the germline V gene, CDR1 is MGHRA and CDR2 is YSYEKL. V lost 4 bases to trimming and J lost 5 bases, with 11 bases between them. The CDR3 covers 14 residues. CDR3 protein: CASSRGLITGELFF. The CDR3, as DNA: TGCGCCAGCAGCCGGGGACTTATAACCGGGGAGCTGTTTTTT.

This sequence joins TRBV6-5 and TRBJ2-1, with D possibly being TRBD2 (5 bases). The V end lost 2 bases, the J end lost 13 bases, and 21 bases lay between the germline ends. This CDR3 region has 15 residues. The germline V gene encodes CDR1 MNHEY and CDR2 SVGAGI. In DNA, the CDR3 is TGTGCCAGCAGTTACGTGAGCTACCTGAGGGAGACCCAGTTCTTC. Translating gives CASSYVSYLRETQFF.

The chain combines TRBV4-2 with TRBJ2-4, with D possibly being TRBD2 (6 bases). CDR3 length: 17 amino acids. V was clipped by 5 bases and J by 4 bases, with 21 bases between them. CDR1 is LGHNA and CDR2 is YNFKEQ in the germline V gene. The CDR3 is CASSVDAVSGRKNIQYF. Here the CDR3 DNA reads TGTGCCAGCAGCGTGGACGCGGTAAGCGGGCGGAAAAACATTCAGTACTTC.

This clonotype has a handful of counts. The chain recombines TRBV29-1 with TRBJ1-2; D not resolved. The CDR3 has 14 amino acids. V lost 3 bases and J lost 4, with 15 bases in between. Germline values: CDR1 SQVTM, CDR2 ANQGSEA. The CDR3 region has the DNA TGCAGCGTTGACTCAGCTTGGGCTGGCTATGGCTACACCTTC. This sequence encodes CSVDSAWAGYGYTF.

The V gene is TRBV29-1, the J gene TRBJ2-5; 10 bases agree with TRBD2. CDR1 SQVTM and CDR2 ANQGSEA come from the germline V gene. Unmatched junction bases numbered 5, after V lost 0 bases and J lost 1 base. The CDR3 runs to 16 residues. The CDR3 spells CSVEDAAGGPQETQYF. The CDR3 DNA sequence: TGCAGCGTTGAAGATGCAGCGGGGGGGCCCCAAGAGACCCAGTACTTC.

A few counts support this clonotype. The rearrangement links TRBV7-9 to TRBJ2-7; tentatively, D is TRBD1 (6 bases). CDR3 size: 15 residues. The V and J ends lost 2 bases and 2 bases respectively, with 13 bases between them. CDR1 and CDR2 (germline): SEHNR, FQNEAQ (reference sequence). CDR3 loop: CASSLSRDTAYEQYF. In DNA, the CDR3 is TGTGCCAGCAGCTTATCCCGGGACACAGCCTACGAGCAGTACTTC.

V is TRBV5-6 and J is TRBJ1-2; possible D gene TRBD1, 6 bases. The germline V gene encodes CDR1 SGHDT and CDR2 YYEEEE. V was pared by 4 bases and J by 3 bases, with 13 bases between. The CDR3 runs to 14 residues. The CDR3 nucleotides read TGTGCCAGCAGCACCTGGACAGCCTACTATGGCTACACCTTC. It codes for CASSTWTAYYGYTF.

Only a few counts were recorded for this clonotype. The rearrangement links TRBV5-5 to TRBJ2-3; no definite D call. V was clipped by 2 bases and J by 9 bases, with 4 bases between them. CDR3 length: 10 amino acids. The germline V gene has CDR1 SGHKS and CDR2 YYEKEE (reference sequence). The CDR3 DNA reads TGTGCCAGCAGCTTTACCACGCAGTATTTT. As protein: CASSFTTQYF.

This clonotype has more than one count but fewer than ten. Compared with germline, one end of the junction differs, possibly owing to a read error. Here the CDR3 reads CASREGLATYNEQFF. CDR3 bases: TGTGCCAGCAGAGAAGGACTAGCTACCTACAATGAGCAGTTCTTC. The chain couples TRBV5-1 to TRBJ2-1, with 8 bases fitting TRBD2. The germline gives CDR1 SGHRS, CDR2 YFSETQ. This CDR3 is 15 amino acids long. Using reference TRBV5-1 and TRBJ2-1 for the parts outside the CDR3, the full variable domain is KAGVTQTPRYLIKTRGQQVTLSCSPISGHRSVSWYQQTPGQGLQFLFEYFSETQRNKGNFPGRFSGRQFSNSRSEMNVSTLELGDSALYLCASREGLATYNEQFFGPGTRLTVL.

The chain links TRBV20-1 to TRBJ2-1, with D perhaps matching TRBD2 (6 bases). Germline V gene lookup returns CDR1 DFQATT and CDR2 SNEGSKA (reference sequence). V was trimmed by 2 bases and J by 0 bases, leaving 14 bases between them. The CDR3 runs to 16 residues. This chain's CDR3 is CSARNRREHSYNEQFF. Written as DNA, the CDR3 is TGCAGTGCTAGAAATCGACGGGAGCACTCCTACAATGAGCAGTTCTTC.

This clonotype was counted many times. The chain has TRBV12-3 or TRBV12-4 and TRBJ1-5, with 7 bases matching TRBD1. The V segment lost 1 base and the J segment 3 bases; nucleotides outside the gene matches: 6. This CDR3 region has 16 residues. CDR3 loop: CASSLGRDSYNQPQHF. DNA of the CDR3: TGTGCCAGCAGTTTAGGGCGGGACAGCTACAATCAGCCCCAGCATTTT.

This clonotype was picked up a small number of times. The chain couples TRBV12-3 or TRBV12-4 to TRBJ2-1; D may be TRBD1 or TRBD2 (6 bases each). The J call may not be correct, given that the DNA end is closer to TRBJ2-7. This CDR3 is 16 amino acids long. This CDR3 is CASIPKGRGGYNEQYF. In nucleotides, the CDR3 is TGTGCCAGCATCCCGAAGGGCAGGGGAGGCTACAATGAGCAGTACTTC.

This chain uses TRBV5-5 with TRBJ2-3, with D unresolved. Germline V gene data show CDR1 as SGHKS and CDR2 as YYEKEE (reference sequence). The length of the CDR3 is 16 residues. V lost 4 bases and J 1 base, leaving 16 bases between the germline ends. The CDR3 here is CASSASPGPRTDTQYF. The CDR3 DNA follows: TGTGCCAGCAGCGCCAGTCCAGGACCCCGCACAGATACGCAGTATTTT.

This clonotype was seen only a few times. V usage is TRBV15 and J usage is TRBJ2-1, with 7 bases aligning to TRBD2. V trimming: 0 bases; J trimming: 2 bases; junction bases outside the gene matches: 4. The CDR3 covers 16 residues. Germline CDR1 and CDR2: LNHNV and YYDKDF (reference sequence). The CDR3 DNA reads TGTGCCACCAGCAGAGACAAGCGGGACCCCTACAATGAGCAGTTCTTC. Translated, it gives CATSRDKRDPYNEQFF.

The chain combines TRBV10-3 with TRBJ2-7, with D possibly called TRBD1 or TRBD2 (5 bases each). Trimming pared 0 bases from V and 3 bases from J, leaving 12 bases between. The germline V gene has CDR1 ENHRY and CDR2 SYGVKD. CDR3 length: 15 residues. The CDR3 protein is CAISESPGTNYEQYF. The CDR3 region has the DNA TGTGCCATCAGTGAGTCGCCAGGGACCAACTACGAGCAGTACTTC.